A single sample gave rise to the 7 T cell receptor beta chains below, sequenced in a study of T cell responses to AZD1222 COVID-19 vaccine. Sequencing was performed with immunoSEQ multiplex PCR; in TCRdb, only in-frame clones are kept and a portion is missing. The data show under 200,000 clones, about 91% seen once. The sequencing used peripheral blood, collected on day 0 of AZD1222 vaccination. The receptors stem from an adult in good health.

V gene TRBV6-5 combines with J gene TRBJ2-3; TRBD1 is a possible D gene (5 bases). The CDR3 totals 15 residues. V lost 4 bases, J lost 1 base, and 12 bases lay in between. In germline, CDR1 is MNHEY, CDR2 SVGAGI. For the CDR3, the DNA is TGTGCCAGCAGTTCTCGGGCAGGGCGCACAGATACGCAGTATTTT. This sequence encodes CASSSRAGRTDTQYF.

This clone came up a few times. This chain links TRBV6-5 with TRBJ1-1, with D perhaps matching TRBD1 (6 bases). The CDR3 contains 16 residues. V lost 2 bases and J lost 0, with 13 bases in between. The V gene's germline CDR1 is MNHEY and CDR2 SVGAGI. The CDR3 DNA follows: TGTGCCAGCAGTTACCGACAGGTCCTCATGAACACTGAAGCTTTCTTT. Its translation: CASSYRQVLMNTEAFF.

The chain recombines TRBV5-6 with TRBJ1-6, with a possible D match to TRBD1 (5 bases). CDR3 size: 16 residues. Between the trimmed V and J ends, which lost 0 bases and 7 bases, there was a span of 14 bases. Germline CDR1 reads SGHDT; CDR2 reads YYEEEE. CDR3 DNA: TGTGCCAGCAGCTTGGTTAGTGCAGGGCCGAATTCACCCCTCCACTTT. Translation gives CASSLVSAGPNSPLHF.

The chain links TRBV20-1 to TRBJ1-6, with a tentative D call TRBD1 (6 bases). The CDR3 has 14 residues. V was cut by 3 bases and J by 10 bases, with 16 bases left in between. In germline, CDR1 is DFQATT, CDR2 SNEGSKA (reference sequence). The CDR3 coding sequence is TGCAGTGCTAGTGAGGGGGGAAGTAGGTCACCCCTCCACTTT. This gives the protein CSASEGGSRSPLHF.

The chain combines TRBV7-2 with TRBJ2-2; D not certain. Germline CDR1 reads SGHTA; CDR2 reads FQGNSA. This CDR3 comprises 15 residues. Trimming removed 5 bases at V and 4 bases at J, with 14 bases between. CDR3 region: CASSPDWGSTGELFF. The CDR3 nucleotides read TGTGCCAGCAGCCCAGATTGGGGATCCACCGGGGAGCTGTTTTTT.

The chain couples TRBV30 to TRBJ1-5; D ambiguous. Trimming took off 0 bases at V and 0 bases at J, with 3 bases between the two ends. The CDR3 runs to 13 residues. Germline V lookup: CDR1 GTSNPN, CDR2 SVGIG (reference sequence). CDR3 in DNA: TGTGCCTGGAGTGTAGCTAGCAATCAGCCCCAGCATTTT. This codes for CAWSVASNQPQHF.

The gene calls are TRBV27 and TRBJ2-4, with 12 nucleotides matching TRBD1. This CDR3 region has 19 residues. CDR1 MNHEY and CDR2 SMNVEV come from the germline V gene (reference sequence). V trimming: 7 bases; J trimming: 0 bases; junction bases outside the gene matches: 13. CDR3 sequence: CASTPIGTGGSLAKNIQYF. In DNA, the CDR3 is TGTGCCAGCACACCTATCGGGACAGGGGGCTCGCTAGCCAAAAACATTCAGTACTTC.